This T cell receptor beta chain was recorded in a study of CD8+ T cells in alopecia areata. Study summary: In an open-label trial, patients got 5 to 10 mg tofacitinib twice daily. Overall study findings and caveats: Clonality exceeded that of normal scalp in lesional scalp, most notably in alopecia totalis/universalis. Sequencing of scalp tissue also captures the resident alphabeta T cells of normal skin.

PBMCs served as the source from which CD4+ and CD8+ T cells were sorted. Trimming stripped 7 bases from V and 6 bases from J, with 7 bases between. CDR1 and CDR2 (germline): LNHDA, SQIVND (reference sequence). The length of the CDR3 is 12 residues. Extracted RNA was reverse transcribed, and the resulting cDNA served as sequencing template. The repertoire was sequenced with immunoSEQ multiplex PCR; TCRdb's copy has only in-frame clones and lacks some. In the table there are 150,000 or so clones, 45% to 55% of which are singletons. This clone turned up a few times. The target antigen is unknown. This receptor was identified in a human donor with alopecia areata. The sample here was CD8+ T cells sorted from blood, taken at week 0. The V gene is TRBV19, the J gene TRBJ1-6, with a tentative D call TRBD1 (5 bases). CDR3 residues: CASMGGNSPLHF. The CDR3 coding sequence is TGTGCCAGTATGGGGGGTAATTCACCCCTCCACTTT.